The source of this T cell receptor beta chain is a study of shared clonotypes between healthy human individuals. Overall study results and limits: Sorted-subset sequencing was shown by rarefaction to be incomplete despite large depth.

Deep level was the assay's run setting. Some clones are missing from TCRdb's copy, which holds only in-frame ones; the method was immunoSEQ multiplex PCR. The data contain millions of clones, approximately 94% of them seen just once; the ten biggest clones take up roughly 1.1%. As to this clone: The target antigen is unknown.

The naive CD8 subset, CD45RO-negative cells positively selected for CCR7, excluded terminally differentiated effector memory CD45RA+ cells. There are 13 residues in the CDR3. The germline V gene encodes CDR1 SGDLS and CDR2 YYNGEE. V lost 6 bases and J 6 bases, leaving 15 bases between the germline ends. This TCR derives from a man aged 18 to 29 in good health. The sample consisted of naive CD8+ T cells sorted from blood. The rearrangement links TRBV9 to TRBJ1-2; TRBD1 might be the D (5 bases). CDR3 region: CASTSWGINGYTF. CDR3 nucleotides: TGTGCCAGCACCTCCTGGGGGATCAATGGCTACACCTTC.